This is a list of T cell receptor beta chains from one sample in a study of cytomegalovirus exposure and HLA in healthy donors. Method: immunoSEQ multiplex PCR; TCRdb's copy keeps in-frame clones and lacks some. The sample shows 100,000 to 150,000 clones, around 82% of them seen only once. Sequenced input: PBMCs. The receptors here all came from a man aged 40-49 years in good health and CMV-seronegative. The CDR3 runs from the conserved cysteine through the conserved F or W. A D gene is named only where the DNA matches it firmly. The size entry is marked missing in some rows and otherwise reads once, few, many or a size class.

clone size | J gene | D gene | V gene | CDR3 protein | CDR3 DNA
. | TRBJ2-5 | . | TRBV7-9 | CASSLNGLGEETQYF | TGTGCCAGCAGCTTAAATGGCCTAGGGGAAGAGACCCAGTACTTC
. | TRBJ2-5 | . | TRBV7-3 | CASSLTGGVLETQYF | TGTGCCAGCAGCTTAACTGGCGGAGTGCTCGAGACCCAGTACTTC
. | TRBJ2-1 | TRBD2 | TRBV7-2 | CASSFSGGWDEQFF | TGTGCCAGCAGCTTCAGCGGGGGTTGGGATGAGCAGTTCTTC
. | TRBJ1-1 | . | TRBV7-3 | CASSSGFEAEAFF | TGTGCCAGCAGCTCCGGGTTTGAGGCTGAAGCTTTCTTT
. | TRBJ1-1 | TRBD1 | TRBV4-3 | CASSQDLTGGNTEAFF | TGCGCCAGCAGCCAGGACCTTACAGGGGGGAACACTGAAGCTTTCTTT
. | TRBJ1-2 | . | TRBV6-5 | CASRPTGSGGYTF | TGTGCCAGCAGGCCTACAGGGTCGGGTGGCTACACCTTC
. | TRBJ2-5 | TRBD2 | TRBV7-2 | CASSWGGSGEETQYF | TGTGCCAGCAGCTGGGGGGGGAGCGGAGAAGAGACCCAGTACTTC
. | TRBJ2-7 | . | TRBV10-3 | CAISEQTLTYEQYF | TGTGCCATCAGTGAGCAGACACTTACCTACGAGCAGTACTTC
. | TRBJ1-2 | . | TRBV28 | CASSLGGQTNYGYTF | TGTGCCAGCAGTTTAGGAGGGCAAACCAACTATGGCTACACCTTC
. | TRBJ1-6 | TRBD1 | TRBV4-3 | CASSQETGGSFSPLHF | TGCGCCAGCAGCCAAGAGACAGGGGGCAGTTTTTCACCCCTCCACTTT
. | TRBJ1-2 | TRBD1 | TRBV7-8 | CASSTRTGGYARGYTF | TGTGCCAGCAGCACCCGGACAGGGGGTTACGCTCGGGGCTACACCTTC
few | TRBJ2-1 | . | TRBV19 | CASRRQLGNEQFF | TGTGCCAGTAGGCGCCAGCTAGGCAATGAGCAGTTCTTC
. | TRBJ2-2 | . | TRBV11-3 | CASSLDSTGELFF | TGTGCCAGCAGCCTGGACAGCACCGGGGAGCTGTTTTTT
once | TRBJ1-5 | . | TRBV19 | CASSIERENQPQHF | TGTGCCAGTAGTATAGAACGAGAGAATCAGCCCCAGCATTTT
. | TRBJ1-1 | TRBD1 | TRBV23-1 | CASSIDRGRFEAFF | TGCGCCAGCAGCATCGACAGGGGGCGGTTTGAAGCTTTCTTT
. | TRBJ1-6 | . | TRBV7-6 | CASSLSTDSPLHF | TGTGCCAGCAGCCTTTCTACAGATTCACCCCTCCACTTT
few | TRBJ2-3 | TRBD2 | TRBV5-1 | CASSLASGGAGSQYF | TGCGCCAGCAGCTTGGCCAGCGGGGGGGCCGGCTCGCAGTATTTT
. | TRBJ2-5 | . | TRBV2 | CASSRDNQETQYF | TGTGCCAGCAGTAGAGACAACCAAGAGACCCAGTACTTC
. | TRBJ2-6 | . | TRBV29-1 | CSVEGRSGANVLTF | TGCAGCGTTGAGGGCCGCTCCGGGGCCAACGTCCTGACTTTC
. | TRBJ2-3 | . | TRBV4-1 | CASSQKGGQSTDTQYF | TGCGCCAGCAGCCAAAAGGGGGGACAGAGCACAGATACGCAGTATTTT
. | TRBJ1-1 | . | TRBV7-9 | CATSLGVVTEAFF | TGTGCCACCTCCCTCGGAGTGGTGACTGAAGCTTTCTTT
. | TRBJ1-6 | . | TRBV6-6 | CASRPQGNNSPLHF | TGTGCCAGCAGACCACAGGGAAATAATTCACCCCTCCACTTT
. | TRBJ1-1 | TRBD1 | TRBV29-1 | CSVGTALEAFF | TGCAGCGTCGGGACAGCACTTGAAGCTTTCTTT
. | TRBJ1-1 | . | TRBV7-2 | CASSLMAGWNPEAFF | TGTGCCAGCAGCTTAATGGCAGGTTGGAACCCTGAAGCTTTCTTT
. | TRBJ1-6 | TRBD1 | TRBV19 | CASSSGDRGNSPLHF | TGTGCCAGTAGTTCGGGGGACAGGGGCAATTCACCCCTCCACTTT
. | TRBJ1-5 | . | TRBV6-1 | CASITTDYSNQPQHF | TGTGCCAGCATAACGACAGATTATAGCAATCAGCCCCAGCATTTT
. | TRBJ2-7 | TRBD1 | TRBV6-5 | CASSPGTGSRDEQYF | TGTGCCAGCAGCCCAGGGACAGGTTCGAGGGACGAGCAGTACTTC
. | TRBJ1-5 | . | TRBV4-1 | CASSPAGDYSNQPQHF | TGCGCCAGCAGCCCTGCGGGGGATTATAGCAATCAGCCCCAGCATTTT
. | TRBJ2-5 | . | TRBV7-8 | CASRSTFVNFQETQYF | TGTGCCAGCAGGTCTACTTTCGTCAACTTCCAAGAGACCCAGTACTTC
. | TRBJ2-5 | . | TRBV10-1 | CASIPTGETQYF | TGCGCCAGCATCCCGACGGGAGAGACCCAGTACTTC
. | TRBJ1-2 | . | TRBV5-6 | CASSLNQDYGYTF | TGTGCCAGCAGCTTGAATCAGGACTATGGCTACACCTTC
. | TRBJ1-1 | . | TRBV6-1 | CASSEDFSAEAFF | TGTGCCAGCAGTGAAGATTTCTCGGCTGAAGCTTTCTTT
. | TRBJ2-3 | . | TRBV4-3 | CASSQGLAATDTQYF | TGCGCCAGCAGCCAAGGGTTAGCGGCAACAGATACGCAGTATTTT
. | TRBJ2-7 | TRBD2 | TRBV7-9 | CASSPGGLWEQYF | TGTGCCAGCAGCCCGGGAGGACTGTGGGAGCAGTACTTC
. | TRBJ2-7 | TRBD1 | TRBV7-2 | CASSRQGSLYEQYF | TGTGCCAGCAGTCGACAGGGTAGCCTCTACGAGCAGTACTTC
few | TRBJ1-5 | TRBD1 | TRBV2 | CASSEERGLGQPQHF | TGTGCCAGCAGTGAGGAAAGGGGGCTGGGTCAGCCCCAGCATTTT
. | TRBJ2-7 | TRBD1 | TRBV27 | CASSLSRTGDGEQYF | TGTGCCAGCAGTTTATCCCGGACAGGTGATGGCGAGCAGTACTTC
. | TRBJ2-7 | TRBD2 | TRBV2 | CASSDGLAGLLDF | TGTGCCAGCAGTGACGGACTAGCGGGCCTACTAGACTTC
. | TRBJ2-7 | TRBD2 | TRBV7-9 | CASSSGGSSYEQYF | TGTGCCAGCAGTTCGGGGGGTTCTTCCTACGAGCAGTACTTC
. | TRBJ1-3 | TRBD1 | TRBV7-2 | CASSLATGYGNTIYF | TGTGCCAGCAGCTTAGCGACAGGGTACGGAAACACCATATATTTT
. | TRBJ2-1 | TRBD1 | TRBV5-8 | CASSPLTGTGTYNEQFF | TGTGCCAGCAGCCCTTTAACCGGGACAGGGACCTACAATGAGCAGTTCTTC
. | TRBJ2-2 | TRBD1 | TRBV27 | CASFRDRGLTGELFF | TGTGCCAGTTTCCGGGACAGGGGCCTAACCGGGGAGCTGTTTTTT
. | TRBJ1-2 | TRBD1 | TRBV19 | CASSMSGRGQISDGYTF | TGTGCCAGTAGTATGTCAGGCAGGGGGCAAATCTCCGATGGCTACACCTTC
. | TRBJ2-2 | TRBD1 | TRBV5-1 | CASSQTGQGGTGELFF | TGCGCCAGCAGCCAGACCGGACAGGGGGGTACCGGGGAGCTGTTTTTT
. | TRBJ1-2 | TRBD1 | TRBV10-2 | CASSEDRGSYGYTF | TGCGCCAGCAGTGAGGACAGGGGAAGCTATGGCTACACCTTC
. | TRBJ2-1 | . | TRBV15 | CATSRVRSTSYNEQFF | TGTGCCACCAGCAGAGTCCGCAGTACGTCCTACAATGAGCAGTTCTTC
. | TRBJ1-3 | TRBD1 | TRBV13 | CASSRNRGIGGNTIYF | TGTGCCAGCAGCCGTAACAGGGGAATTGGAGGAAACACCATATATTTT
. | TRBJ1-1 | . | TRBV14 | CASSQDLRDEAFF | TGTGCCAGCAGCCAAGATCTGCGGGATGAAGCTTTCTTT
few | TRBJ1-2 | . | TRBV5-1 | CASSFNREYGYTF | TGCGCCAGCAGCTTCAACAGGGAGTATGGCTACACCTTC
. | TRBJ2-7 | . | TRBV2 | CASCWRPYYEQYF | TGTGCCTCCTGTTGGAGGCCGTACTACGAGCAGTACTTC
few | TRBJ2-2 | . | TRBV19 | CAAKGGGLGGELFF | TGTGCCGCCAAAGGGGGTGGCCTGGGCGGGGAGCTGTTTTTT
. | TRBJ2-5 | . | TRBV5-1 | CASSLSSEETQYF | TGCGCCAGCAGCTTGTCCTCGGAAGAGACCCAGTACTTC
. | TRBJ1-2 | . | TRBV7-9 | CASSLSPDYGYTF | TGTGCCAGCAGCTTAAGCCCGGACTATGGCTACACCTTC
few | TRBJ1-5 | TRBD1 | TRBV6-6 | CASSTSDRGNQPQHF | TGTGCCAGCAGTACCTCGGACAGGGGCAATCAGCCCCAGCATTTT